This TCR beta chain derives from a study of CD8+CD57+ T cells in acquired aplastic anemia. Study-level background: Sorted CD4+ and CD8+ cells gave an average of roughly 3.3 ug of DNA.

CDR3 and TCR beta VDJ profiling relied on genomic DNA as the template. TCRdb used MiXCR to reprocess the reads, holding one entry per CDR3 protein. The repertoire has 200,000 to 300,000 distinct CDR3 sequences, approximately 82% of them found once; the top ten carry 35% to 50%. V shed 1 base, J shed 1 base, and the junction held 4 bases outside the gene matches. Per the germline V gene, CDR1 is SGHRS and CDR2 is YFSETQ. The CDR3 has 15 amino acids. A remark on this clonotype: Its antigen is not known.

The study's findings and limits: Patients and controls shared twenty-nine CD8+ CDR3 sequences, which appeared highly expressed in patients and within their immunodominant clones. Controls did not differ significantly from patients in CD8+ Simpson's diversity.

Before being chosen for sequencing, patients had shown CD8+CD57+ cell expansion by flow cytometry. Acquired aplastic anemia of severe grade affected all patients. This chain links TRBV5-1 with TRBJ1-1, with 7 bases identical to TRBD1. Source material: sorted CD4+, CD8+, or CD8+CD57+ T cells (not recorded which) from PBMCs. This clonotype originated in a human donor with aplastic anemia. In DNA, the CDR3 is TGCGCCAGCAGCTTGTACAGGGGTGGGAACACTGAAGCTTTCTTT. Amino acid sequence: CASSLYRGGNTEAFF.